This record covers a single T cell receptor (beta chain). This sample was taken from a study of shared clonotypes between healthy human individuals. In germline, CDR1 is SGHDT, CDR2 YYEEEE. This CDR3 region has 16 residues. V was shortened by 1 base and J by 2 bases, with 13 bases between the two germline ends. The method was immunoSEQ multiplex PCR; TCRdb's version includes in-frame clones alone and lacks a portion of them. Among under 2,500,000 clones listed, 90% to 97% were seen once. The chain recombines TRBV5-6 with TRBJ2-1, with a tentative D call TRBD2 (5 bases). The sequencing sample was made of naive CD4+ T cells sorted from blood. Noted subset: CD45RA+ positively selected. This TCR came from a man aged 18-30 years in good health. CDR3 residues: CASSLFAGETYNEQFF. Written as DNA, the CDR3 is TGTGCCAGCAGCTTGTTTGCTGGGGAGACCTACAATGAGCAGTTCTTC. Filled out from reference TRBV5-6 and TRBJ2-1, the complete variable domain reads DAGVTQSPTHLIKTRGQQVTLRCSPKSGHDTVSWYQQALGQGPQFIFQYYEEEERQRGNFPDRFSGHQFPNYSSELNVNALLLGDSALYLCASSLFAGETYNEQFFGPGTRLTVL.